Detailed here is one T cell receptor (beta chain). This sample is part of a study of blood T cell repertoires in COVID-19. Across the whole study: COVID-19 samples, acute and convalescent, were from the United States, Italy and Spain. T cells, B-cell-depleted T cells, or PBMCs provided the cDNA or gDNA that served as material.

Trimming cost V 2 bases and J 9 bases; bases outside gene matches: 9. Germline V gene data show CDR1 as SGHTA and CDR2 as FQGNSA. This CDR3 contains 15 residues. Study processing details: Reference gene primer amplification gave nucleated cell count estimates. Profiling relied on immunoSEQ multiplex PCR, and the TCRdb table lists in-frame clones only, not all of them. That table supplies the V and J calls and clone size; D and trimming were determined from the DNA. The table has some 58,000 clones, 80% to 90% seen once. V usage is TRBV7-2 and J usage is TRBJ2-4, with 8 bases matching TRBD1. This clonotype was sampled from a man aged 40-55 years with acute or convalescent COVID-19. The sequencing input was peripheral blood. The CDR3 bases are TGTGCCAGCAGCTTATCAGGGGGCACCGCGGGCATTCAGTACTTC. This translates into CASSLSGGTAGIQYF. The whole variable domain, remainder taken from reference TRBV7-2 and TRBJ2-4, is GAGVSQSPSNKVTEKGKDVELRCDPISGHTALYWYRQSLGQGLEFLIYFQGNSAPDKSGLPSDRFSAERTGGSVSTLTIQRTQQEDSAVYLCASSLSGGTAGIQYFGAGTRLSVL.